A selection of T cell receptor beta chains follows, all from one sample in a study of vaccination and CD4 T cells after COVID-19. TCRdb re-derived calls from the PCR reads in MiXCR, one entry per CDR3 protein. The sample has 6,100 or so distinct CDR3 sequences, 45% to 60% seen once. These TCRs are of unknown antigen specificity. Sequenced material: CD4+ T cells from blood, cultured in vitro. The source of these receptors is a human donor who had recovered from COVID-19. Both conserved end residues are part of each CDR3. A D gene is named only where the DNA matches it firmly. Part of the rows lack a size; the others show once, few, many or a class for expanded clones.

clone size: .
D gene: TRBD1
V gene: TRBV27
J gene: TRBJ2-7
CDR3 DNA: TGTGCCAGCAGCCGTACCGGGACAGGCGTTCCGGGCGAGCAGTACTTC
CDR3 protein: CASSRTGTGVPGEQYF

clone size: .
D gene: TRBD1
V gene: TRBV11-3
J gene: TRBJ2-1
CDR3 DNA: TGTGCCAGCAGCTTAGAGGGGACAGGGTCCTACAATGAGCAGTTCTTC
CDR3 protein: CASSLEGTGSYNEQFF

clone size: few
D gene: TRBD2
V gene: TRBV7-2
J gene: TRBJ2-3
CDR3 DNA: TGTGCCAGCAGCCTCGGGGAAGCGGGAGGGCAAGATACGCAGTATTTT
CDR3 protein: CASSLGEAGGQDTQYF

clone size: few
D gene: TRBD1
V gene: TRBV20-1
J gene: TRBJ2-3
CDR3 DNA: TGCAGTGCCTCAGGGGGCATAGATACGCAGTATTTT
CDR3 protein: CSASGGIDTQYF

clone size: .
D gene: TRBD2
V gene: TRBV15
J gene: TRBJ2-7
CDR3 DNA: TGTGCCACCAGCAGAGATACTAGCGGAACCTACGAGCAGTACTTC
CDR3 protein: CATSRDTSGTYEQYF

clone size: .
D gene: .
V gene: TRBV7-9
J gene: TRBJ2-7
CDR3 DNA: TGTGCCAGCAGCTTAATTGGGACTGCTAGCGAGCAGTACTTC
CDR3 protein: CASSLIGTASEQYF

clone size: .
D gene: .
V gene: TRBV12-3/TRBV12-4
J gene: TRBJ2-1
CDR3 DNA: TGTGCCAGCAGGCCGAACGGAGGGAACTCCTACAATGAGCAGTTCTTC
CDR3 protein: CASRPNGGNSYNEQFF

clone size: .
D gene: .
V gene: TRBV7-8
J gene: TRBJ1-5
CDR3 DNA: TGTGCCAGCAGCCTCTGGAGGATAGGCAATCAGCCCCAGCATTTT
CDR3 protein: CASSLWRIGNQPQHF

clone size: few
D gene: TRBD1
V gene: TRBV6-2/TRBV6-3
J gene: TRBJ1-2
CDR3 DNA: TGTGCCAGCAGCCAGGGGGCAAGGAGTGGCTACACCTTC
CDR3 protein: CASSQGARSGYTF

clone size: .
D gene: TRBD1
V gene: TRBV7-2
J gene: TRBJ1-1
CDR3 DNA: TGTGCCAGCAGCCGCGGCGCAGGGGGCTTCGGAGCTTTCTTT
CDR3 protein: CASSRGAGGFGAFF

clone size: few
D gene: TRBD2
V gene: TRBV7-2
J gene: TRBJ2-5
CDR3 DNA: TGTGCCAGCAGCTTATCAACGGGAGGAGGGCAAGAGACCCAGTACTTC
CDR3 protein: CASSLSTGGGQETQYF

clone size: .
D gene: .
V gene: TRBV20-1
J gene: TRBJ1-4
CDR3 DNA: TGCAGTGCAGGGCTTAATGAAAAACTGTTTTTT
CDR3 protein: CSAGLNEKLFF

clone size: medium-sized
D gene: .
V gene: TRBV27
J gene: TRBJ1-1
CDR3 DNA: TGTGCCAGCATCGGCTGGGCCGGGGGTTCGGGAGCTTTCTTT
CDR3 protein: CASIGWAGGSGAFF

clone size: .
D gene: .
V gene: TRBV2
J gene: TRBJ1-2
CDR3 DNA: TGTGCCGTGACCACCTCAGGAAACTATGGCTACACCTTC
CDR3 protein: CAVTTSGNYGYTF

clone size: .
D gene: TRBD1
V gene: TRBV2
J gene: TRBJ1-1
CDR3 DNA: TGTGCCAGCAGTGATCGTCAGGGGGCCTTTCACACTGAAGCTTTCTTT
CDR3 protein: CASSDRQGAFHTEAFF

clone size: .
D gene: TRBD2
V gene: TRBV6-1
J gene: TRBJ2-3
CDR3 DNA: TGTGCCAGCAGTCGACTAGCGGGGGGGTCAACAGATACGCAGTATTTT
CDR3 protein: CASSRLAGGSTDTQYF

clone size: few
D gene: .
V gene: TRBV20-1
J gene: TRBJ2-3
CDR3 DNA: TGCAGTGCCATCCCCCGGCAGGGAAGCACAGATACGCAGTATTTT
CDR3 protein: CSAIPRQGSTDTQYF

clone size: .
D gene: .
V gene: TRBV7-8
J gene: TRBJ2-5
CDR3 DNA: TGTGCCAGCAGCCGGGACCTGGGAGAGACCCAGTACTTC
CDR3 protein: CASSRDLGETQYF

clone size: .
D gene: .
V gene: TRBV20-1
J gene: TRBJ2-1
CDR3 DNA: TGCAGTGCTAGGGCCAGGAATGAGCAGTTCTTC
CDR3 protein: CSARARNEQFF

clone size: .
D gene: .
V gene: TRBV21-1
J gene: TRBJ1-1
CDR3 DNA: TGTGCCAGCAGCGCGCGGACAGGGTTCGGAGTAACTGAAGCTTTCTTT
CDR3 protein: CASSARTGFGVTEAFF

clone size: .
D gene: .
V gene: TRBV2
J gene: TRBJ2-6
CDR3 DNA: TGTGCCAGCGGGGGGAACGTCCTGACTTTC
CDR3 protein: CASGGNVLTF

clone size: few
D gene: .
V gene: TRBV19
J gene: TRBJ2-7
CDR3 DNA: TGTGCCAGTAGTATAGCGCGAGGGTCCATCTCCTACGAGCAGTACTTC
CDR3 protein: CASSIARGSISYEQYF

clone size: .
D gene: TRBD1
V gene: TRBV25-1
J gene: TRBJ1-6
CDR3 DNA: TGTGCCAGCAGTGAATCGGGGACAGGGAATTCACCCCTCCACTTT
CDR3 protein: CASSESGTGNSPLHF

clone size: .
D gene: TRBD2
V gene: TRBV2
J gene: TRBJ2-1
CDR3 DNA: TGTGCCAGCAGTAAAGACGAAAGAGGGACTAGACACAATGAGCAGTTCTTC
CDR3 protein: CASSKDERGTRHNEQFF

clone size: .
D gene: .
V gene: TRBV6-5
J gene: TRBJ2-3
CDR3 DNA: TGTGCCAGCAGTTACGGGGGGCCTATAGATACGCAGTATTTT
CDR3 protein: CASSYGGPIDTQYF

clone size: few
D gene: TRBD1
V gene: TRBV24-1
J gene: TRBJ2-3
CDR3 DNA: TGTGCCACCAGTGAGACTGGACAGGGGACAGATACGCAGTATTTT
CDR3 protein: CATSETGQGTDTQYF

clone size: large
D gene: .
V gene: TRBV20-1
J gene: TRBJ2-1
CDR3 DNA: TGCAGTGCTAGCCGCGGGGTTCTTGGGAATGAGCAGTTCTTC
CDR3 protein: CSASRGVLGNEQFF

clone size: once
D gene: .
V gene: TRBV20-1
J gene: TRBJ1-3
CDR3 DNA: TGCAGTGCTAGGCGTGGAAACACCATATATTTT
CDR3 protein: CSARRGNTIYF

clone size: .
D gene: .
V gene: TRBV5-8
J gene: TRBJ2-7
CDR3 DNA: TGTGCCAGCAGCTTCGGAAGCTCCTACGAGCAGTACTTC
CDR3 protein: CASSFGSSYEQYF

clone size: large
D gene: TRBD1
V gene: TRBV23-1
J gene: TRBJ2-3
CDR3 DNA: TGCGCCAGCACTCTAAGGGGACAGACCACAGATACGCAGTATTTT
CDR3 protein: CASTLRGQTTDTQYF

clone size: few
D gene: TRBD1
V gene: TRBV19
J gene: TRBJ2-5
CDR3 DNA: TGTGCCAGTAGTATCGGGTACAGGGGGCGCCAAGAGACCCAGTACTTC
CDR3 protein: CASSIGYRGRQETQYF

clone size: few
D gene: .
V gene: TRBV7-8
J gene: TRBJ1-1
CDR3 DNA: TGTGCCAACAGCTTAGTACAGACAGGTGAAGCTTTCTTT
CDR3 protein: CANSLVQTGEAFF

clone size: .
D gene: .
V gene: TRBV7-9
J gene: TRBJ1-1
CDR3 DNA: TGTGCCGGGTCGGAGTTGAACACTGAAGCTTTCTTT
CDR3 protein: CAGSELNTEAFF

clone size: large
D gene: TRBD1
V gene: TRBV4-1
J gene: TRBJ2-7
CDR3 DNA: TGCGCCAGCAGCCAATCTGGGACAGGCGTCGGCGAGCAGTACTTC
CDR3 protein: CASSQSGTGVGEQYF

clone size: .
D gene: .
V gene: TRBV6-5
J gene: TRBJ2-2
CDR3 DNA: TGTGCCAGCAGTTACGTTTTTCCCCTGACCGGGGAGCTGTTTTTT
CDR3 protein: CASSYVFPLTGELFF

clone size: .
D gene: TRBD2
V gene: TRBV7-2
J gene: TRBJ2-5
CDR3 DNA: TGTGCCAGCAGCGCAACTCAGCGGGGGGGGTCAGGTCCCCAGTACTTC
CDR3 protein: CASSATQRGGSGPQYF

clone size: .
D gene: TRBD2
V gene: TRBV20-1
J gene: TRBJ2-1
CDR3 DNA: TGCAGTGCTAGGGTTGGGACTAGCGGGGGGGTTGAGCAGTTCTTC
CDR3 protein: CSARVGTSGGVEQFF

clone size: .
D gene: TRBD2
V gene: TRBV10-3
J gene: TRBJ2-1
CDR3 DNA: TGTGCCATCAGTGACTCTAGCGGGAGGGCCTTTGGGAACAATGAGCAGTTCTTC
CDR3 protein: CAISDSSGRAFGNNEQFF

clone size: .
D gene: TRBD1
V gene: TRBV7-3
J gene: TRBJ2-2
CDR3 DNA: TGTGCCAGCAGCTTATCCGGACAGGGTAAAACCGGGGAGCTGTTTTTT
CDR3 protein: CASSLSGQGKTGELFF

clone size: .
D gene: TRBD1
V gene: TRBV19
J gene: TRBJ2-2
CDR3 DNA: TGTGCCAGTAGTCCCGGTGGGACAGGGATCACCGGGGAGCTGTTTTTT
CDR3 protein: CASSPGGTGITGELFF

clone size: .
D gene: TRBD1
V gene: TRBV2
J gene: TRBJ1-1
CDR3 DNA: TGTGCCAGTAACAAACAGGGGTTTGAGACTGAAGCTTTCTTT
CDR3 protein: CASNKQGFETEAFF

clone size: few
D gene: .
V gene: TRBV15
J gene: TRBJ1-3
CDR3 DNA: TGTGCCACCAGCTTCGGGACATCTGGAAACACCATATATTTT
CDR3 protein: CATSFGTSGNTIYF

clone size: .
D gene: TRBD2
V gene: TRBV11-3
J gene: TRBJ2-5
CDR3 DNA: TGTGCCAGCAGCTTAGATCGTCCCAGCGGGGGGAGAGAGACCCAGTACTTC
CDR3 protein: CASSLDRPSGGRETQYF